The present entry profiles one T cell receptor beta chain with its context. Its recognized antigen is unknown. No per-base quality is available; no much larger clone lies one base away. The immunoSEQ Assay, a bias-controlled multiplex PCR, was used to amplify TCRbeta CDR3 regions from genomic DNA. The published analysis was carried out like this. The number of nucleated cells in each sample was estimated from the amplification of reference gene primers within the assay. Sequence reads were collapsed and filtered to measure the absolute abundance of every unique TCRbeta CDR3 rearrangement. For each sample, productive Simpson clonality was calculated as the square root of Simpson's diversity index across productive rearrangements. TCRdb's version of the immuneACCESS table is confined to in-frame rearrangements and falls short of the full clone set. An unresolved V gene accounts for under half of the shortfall where checked; the remainder is of unknown origin. That table furnishes V, J and clone size, whereas the DNA furnished D and trimming. A total of about 6,600 clones appear in this sample, 75% to 90% of them only once. The biggest ten clones account for more than 4% of the sample.

This record comes from a study of blood T cell repertoires in COVID-19 (TCRdb year 2020). Describing the broader study: Collaborator samples came from the United States, Italy and Spain and covered acute and convalescent phases of COVID-19. HLA class I and class II types, where available, came from metadata supplied by the sample provider rather than from assay-based typing. The dataset comprised deeply sampled blood TCRbeta repertoires from subjects exposed to, actively infected with, or recovered from COVID-19. Samples came from the ongoing ImmuneRACE study (first 160 participants) plus 1,254 subjects from 6 global collaborators. Nearly every sample came with metadata listing a de-identified subject ID, COVID-19 status, age in years and sex. The material from the prospective study consisted of cDNA or gDNA derived from T cells, B-cell-depleted T cells, or PBMCs. The repertoires were released in a freely available public database meant as a resource for research on the immune response to SARS-CoV-2. General study outcomes and caveats: Clinical and demographic metadata were provided uncurated, with the amount varying by source and participant.

Each collaborating institution followed its own protocols to collect whole blood in K2EDTA tubes. Collaborator samples were shipped for TCRbeta analysis as frozen whole blood, isolated PBMCs, or DNA extracted from either sample type. CDR3 length: 16 amino acids, cysteine to phenylalanine. Just the 48-base CDR3 DNA is kept, in frame starting at base 1. CDR1 is given as MNHEY and CDR2 as SVGEGT, both from the germline V gene. Trimming accounts for 1 base at V and 7 bases at J, while the number of junction bases matched to no gene is 6. This chain joins TRBV6-2 or TRBV6-3 to TRBJ1-5, and 11 bases in between align with TRBD1. The TCR was taken from a man aged 80 or over with active COVID-19. Sequenced material: peripheral blood. The DNA sequence is TGTGCCAGCAGTTACTTCAGGACAGGGGGCTTACAGCCCCAGCATTTT. Its translation reads: CASSYFRTGGLQPQHF.